Listed below are T cell receptor beta chains from one sample, sequenced in a study of OX40 agonist ivuxolimab in advanced cancers. Profiling relied on immunoSEQ multiplex PCR, and the TCRdb table lists in-frame clones only, not all of them. Of some 70,000 clones listed, around 90% are singletons. Material: CD4+ or CD8+ T cells sorted from blood, obtained in a trial of the OX40 agonist ivuxolimab. The receptors were sampled from an adult with an advanced solid tumor such as melanoma, head and neck, liver or kidney cancer. Each CDR3 is given with its conserved first and last residue. Each record gives: V gene, D gene, clone size, J gene, CDR3 protein, CDR3 DNA. The D gene is left open where the match is weak. Clone size, where shown, is once, few, many, or a class for clones that have expanded.

V: TRBV27
D: .
size: .
J: TRBJ2-5
CDR3: CASSSVYQETQYF
DNA: TGTGCCAGCAGTTCAGTGTACCAAGAGACCCAGTACTTC

V: TRBV2
D: .
size: .
J: TRBJ2-7
CDR3: CASSGLWGSYEQYF
DNA: TGTGCCAGCAGTGGCCTTTGGGGGTCCTACGAGCAGTACTTC

V: TRBV6-5
D: .
size: .
J: TRBJ1-2
CDR3: CASGGNYGYTF
DNA: TGTGCCAGCGGGGGAAACTATGGCTACACCTTC

V: TRBV11-2
D: TRBD2
size: .
J: TRBJ2-3
CDR3: CASSRGTSDTDTQYF
DNA: TGTGCCAGCAGCCGCGGGACTAGCGACACAGATACGCAGTATTTT

V: TRBV5-4
D: .
size: .
J: TRBJ2-3
CDR3: CASSFVGRDTDTQYF
DNA: TGTGCCAGCAGCTTCGTGGGCAGAGACACAGATACGCAGTATTTT

V: TRBV19
D: .
size: .
J: TRBJ2-2
CDR3: CATYGGLGAGELFF
DNA: TGTGCTACCTATGGGGGGCTGGGAGCCGGGGAGCTGTTTTTT

V: TRBV9
D: TRBD2
size: .
J: TRBJ2-3
CDR3: CASSVGNSGGAGTDTQYF
DNA: TGTGCCAGCAGCGTAGGCAATAGCGGGGGCGCTGGGACAGATACGCAGTATTTT

V: TRBV20-1
D: .
size: .
J: TRBJ2-5
CDR3: CSARKETQYF
DNA: TGCAGTGCTAGGAAAGAGACCCAGTACTTC

V: TRBV19
D: TRBD2
size: .
J: TRBJ2-2
CDR3: CATGSGGAGELFF
DNA: TGTGCCACCGGGAGCGGGGGGGCCGGGGAGCTGTTTTTT

V: TRBV27
D: .
size: .
J: TRBJ1-5
CDR3: CASSLTGWGSQPQHF
DNA: TGTGCCAGCAGTTTAACAGGATGGGGGTCTCAGCCCCAGCATTTT

V: TRBV4-1
D: TRBD1
size: .
J: TRBJ2-7
CDR3: CASSQAGTGRYEQYF
DNA: TGCGCCAGCAGCCAAGCCGGGACAGGGCGTTACGAGCAGTACTTC

V: TRBV5-1
D: TRBD1
size: .
J: TRBJ1-2
CDR3: CASSWGDRVDGSYGYTF
DNA: TGCGCCAGCAGCTGGGGGGACAGGGTAGATGGTTCCTATGGCTACACCTTC

V: TRBV5-4
D: .
size: .
J: TRBJ2-5
CDR3: CASSLAVQETQYF
DNA: TGTGCCAGCAGCTTGGCCGTTCAAGAGACCCAGTACTTC

V: TRBV5-1
D: TRBD2
size: .
J: TRBJ2-1
CDR3: CASSSTSGGYDEQFF
DNA: TGCGCCAGCAGCTCGACTAGCGGGGGGTACGATGAGCAGTTCTTC

V: TRBV5-1
D: TRBD2
size: .
J: TRBJ2-1
CDR3: CASSLAVASSGRGGYNEQFF
DNA: TGCGCCAGCAGCTTGGCCGTCGCGTCTAGCGGGAGAGGGGGCTACAATGAGCAGTTCTTC

V: TRBV6-4
D: .
size: .
J: TRBJ1-2
CDR3: CASSPNRGSYGYTF
DNA: TGTGCCAGCAGTCCAAACCGGGGGTCTTATGGCTACACCTTC

V: TRBV15
D: .
size: .
J: TRBJ2-3
CDR3: CATSRITRADTQYF
DNA: TGTGCCACCAGCAGAATTACGAGGGCAGATACGCAGTATTTT

V: TRBV19
D: TRBD2
size: .
J: TRBJ2-3
CDR3: CASSNIAGNTDTQYF
DNA: TGTGCCAGTAGTAACATAGCGGGGAACACAGATACGCAGTATTTT

V: TRBV19
D: .
size: few
J: TRBJ1-5
CDR3: CASSIDRDQPQHF
DNA: TGTGCCAGTAGTATAGATCGGGATCAGCCCCAGCATTTT

V: TRBV11-2
D: .
size: .
J: TRBJ1-4
CDR3: CASSYDGTNEKLFF
DNA: TGTGCCAGCAGCTATGACGGGACTAATGAAAAACTGTTTTTT

V: TRBV10-3
D: .
size: .
J: TRBJ1-1
CDR3: CAAGEDGYTEAFF
DNA: TGTGCCGCAGGGGAGGACGGTTACACTGAAGCTTTCTTT

V: TRBV11-2
D: TRBD1
size: .
J: TRBJ1-4
CDR3: CASSLLRTGKKLFF
DNA: TGTGCCAGCAGCCTCCTGAGGACAGGGAAAAAACTGTTTTTT

V: TRBV5-1
D: .
size: once
J: TRBJ1-3
CDR3: CASSLEGGGSGNTIYF
DNA: TGCGCCAGCAGCTTGGAGGGGGGTGGATCTGGAAACACCATATATTTT

V: TRBV6-1
D: .
size: .
J: TRBJ2-3
CDR3: CASSAGTFTDTQYF
DNA: TGTGCCAGCAGTGCGGGGACCTTCACAGATACGCAGTATTTT

V: TRBV7-8
D: TRBD1
size: .
J: TRBJ1-6
CDR3: CASSLAGQDRPLHF
DNA: TGTGCCAGCAGCTTAGCGGGACAGGATAGACCCCTCCACTTT

V: TRBV18
D: .
size: .
J: TRBJ2-5
CDR3: CASSPPGGPQETQYF
DNA: TGTGCCAGCTCACCTCCCGGGGGCCCTCAAGAGACCCAGTACTTC

V: TRBV15
D: TRBD1
size: few
J: TRBJ2-7
CDR3: CATSVADRASYEQYF
DNA: TGTGCCACCAGTGTGGCTGACAGGGCATCCTACGAGCAGTACTTC

V: TRBV19
D: .
size: .
J: TRBJ1-1
CDR3: CASSALQAFEAFF
DNA: TGTGCCAGTAGTGCCTTACAGGCTTTTGAAGCTTTCTTT

V: TRBV2
D: TRBD2
size: .
J: TRBJ2-1
CDR3: CASSPRSTSSHEQFF
DNA: TGTGCCAGCAGTCCTCGATCGACTAGCTCCCATGAGCAGTTCTTC

V: TRBV19
D: .
size: .
J: TRBJ2-2
CDR3: CASIQGQHTGELFF
DNA: TGTGCCAGTATTCAAGGACAGCACACCGGGGAGCTGTTTTTT

V: TRBV9
D: .
size: .
J: TRBJ2-3
CDR3: CASSVRGGSTDTQYF
DNA: TGTGCCAGCAGCGTACGGGGCGGGAGCACAGATACGCAGTATTTT

V: TRBV18
D: .
size: .
J: TRBJ2-7
CDR3: CASSPNPHEQYF
DNA: TGTGCCAGCTCACCAAACCCCCACGAGCAGTACTTC

V: TRBV5-1
D: TRBD2
size: once
J: TRBJ2-2
CDR3: CASSWSSGRGTGELFF
DNA: TGCGCCAGCAGCTGGTCTAGCGGGAGGGGCACCGGGGAGCTGTTTTTT

V: TRBV6-1
D: .
size: .
J: TRBJ1-1
CDR3: CASSEWTKNTEAFF
DNA: TGTGCCAGCAGTGAATGGACAAAGAACACTGAAGCTTTCTTT

V: TRBV30
D: .
size: once
J: TRBJ2-1
CDR3: CAWTPGSSLYNEQFF
DNA: TGTGCCTGGACCCCCGGGAGTTCCTTATACAATGAGCAGTTCTTC

V: TRBV30
D: .
size: .
J: TRBJ2-1
CDR3: CAWTIGPGLDNEQFF
DNA: TGTGCCTGGACCATCGGCCCGGGACTGGACAATGAGCAGTTCTTC

V: TRBV4-2
D: TRBD1
size: .
J: TRBJ1-2
CDR3: CASSLGQGTVGGYTF
DNA: TGTGCCAGCAGCTTAGGACAGGGAACGGTTGGGGGCTACACCTTC